These 8 T cell receptor beta chains were all obtained from the same sample, sequenced in a study of T-cell reconstitution after alpha-beta-depleted transplantation in children (dated by TCRdb to between 2015 and 2016). The library was obtained by PCR. For sequencing, an Illumina HiSeq 2500 was employed. Molecular barcoding was employed in the preparation of TCR libraries, with unique molecular identifiers being used to normalize TCRbeta repertoire quantification. TCRdb took the public reads, trimmed them with fastp at Q25, ran MiXCR for clone calling and kept in-frame beta chains. CDR3 protein sequences are deduplicated, and each keeps its most common genes and DNA. The sample contains about 400,000 distinct CDR3 sequences, roughly 13% of them found a single time. The ten largest clones represent around 4% of the sample. The sequences come from PBMCs, collected from the stem cell graft. All receptors come from a human donor who donated a stem cell graft to a child with Fanconi anemia.

This clonotype showed up many times. The chain couples TRBV29-1 to TRBJ2-5; 9 bases are a match to TRBD2. The V gene's germline CDR1 is SQVTM and CDR2 ANQGSEA. The CDR3 runs to 14 residues. The V gene end was trimmed by 7 bases and the J gene end by 2 bases; junction bases not matched to a gene: 8. CDR3 nucleotides: TGCAGCGCGTCATTAGCGGGGGTACAAGAGACCCAGTACTTC. Amino acids: CSASLAGVQETQYF.

This clonotype was counted a few times. The V gene is TRBV29-1, the J gene TRBJ1-4; weak D call: TRBD1 (5 bases). This CDR3 comprises 15 residues. Germline CDR1 is SQVTM and CDR2 is ANQGSEA. Deletions cut 6 bases from V and 6 bases from J, with 20 bases between. CDR3 sequence: CSVKGGDRRHEKLFF. The CDR3 nucleotides read TGCAGCGTAAAGGGCGGGGACCGACGGCATGAAAAACTGTTTTTT. Complete variable domain (other parts from reference TRBV29-1 and TRBJ1-4): SAVISQKPSRDICQRGTSLTIQCQVDSQVTMMFWYRQQPGQSLTLIATANQGSEATYESGFVIDKFPISRPNLTFSTLTVSNMSPEDSSIYLCSVKGGDRRHEKLFFGSGTQLSVL.

This clonotype has a count of ten or more. The chain employs TRBV6-5 and TRBJ2-5; possible D gene TRBD1, 5 bases. Germline V gene sequence: CDR1 MNHEY, CDR2 SVGAGI. Between the trimmed V and J ends, which lost 2 bases and 5 bases, there was a span of 15 bases. CDR3 size: 15 residues. The chain's CDR3 is CASSYLGSAGETQYF. The CDR3 bases are TGTGCCAGCAGTTACCTGGGATCAGCAGGGGAGACCCAGTACTTC.

This clonotype occurred many times. The chain combines TRBV7-2 with TRBJ1-1; 7 nucleotides line up with TRBD1. V trimming: 5 bases; J trimming: 5 bases; junction bases outside the gene matches: 8. The CDR3 spans 14 residues. The germline gives CDR1 SGHTA, CDR2 FQGNSA. CDR3 nucleotide sequence: TGTGCCAGCAGCGTATCCAGGGGGGGGACTGAAGCTTTCTTT. Protein: CASSVSRGGTEAFF.

This rearrangement joins TRBV5-1 to TRBJ1-2; 9 bases match TRBD1. The germline V gene encodes CDR1 SGHRS and CDR2 YFSETQ. This CDR3 is built from 17 residues. V was clipped by 5 bases and J by 3 bases; unmatched bases: 14. The CDR3 loop is CASSSGTGTGIYYGYTF. DNA of the CDR3: TGCGCCAGCAGTTCAGGGACCGGGACAGGGATCTACTATGGCTACACCTTC. The variable domain in full, completed from reference TRBV5-1 and TRBJ1-2, reads KAGVTQTPRYLIKTRGQQVTLSCSPISGHRSVSWYQQTPGQGLQFLFEYFSETQRNKGNFPGRFSGRQFSNSRSEMNVSTLELGDSALYLCASSSGTGTGIYYGYTFGSGTRLTVV.

The CDR3 DNA follows: TGTGCCAGCAGCTCCGCCCAGACAAGCGCCGGGGAGCTGTTTTTT. Protein product: CASSSAQTSAGELFF. The rearrangement links TRBV5-4 to TRBJ2-2; no definite D call. Germline-derived CDR1 and CDR2 are SGHNT and YYREEE (reference sequence). The CDR3 consists of 15 residues. Deletions cut 3 bases from V and 6 bases from J, with 15 bases between. Supplemented by reference TRBV5-4 and TRBJ2-2, the full variable domain reads ETGVTQSPTHLIKTRGQQVTLRCSSQSGHNTVSWYQQALGQGPQFIFQYYREEENGRGNFPPRFSGLQFPNYSSELNVNALELDDSALYLCASSSAQTSAGELFFGEGSRLTVL.

There are many counts of this clonotype. V is TRBV10-3 and J is TRBJ1-1; 8 bases fit TRBD1. This CDR3 is 14 amino acids long. J was trimmed by 4 bases and V by 7 bases; bases with no gene match: 8. Germline lookup yields CDR1 ENHRY and CDR2 SYGVKD. CDR3 in DNA: TGTGCCATCACCCGAGGACAGGGAGGCACTGAAGCTTTCTTT. This sequence encodes CAITRGQGGTEAFF.

This clonotype has a handful of counts. The V call is TRBV5-4, the J call TRBJ2-7; either TRBD1 or TRBD2 may supply D (6 bases each). The CDR3 has 12 amino acids. CDR1 and CDR2 (germline): SGHNT, YYREEE (reference sequence). V was shortened by 7 bases and J by 6 bases, with 14 bases between the two germline ends. The CDR3 loop reads CASGRGPGEQYF. The CDR3 DNA reads TGTGCCAGCGGCCGGGGGCCGGGCGAGCAGTACTTC.